The 18 T cell receptor beta chains listed next were all sequenced from one sample in a study of shared clonotypes between healthy human individuals. Using immunoSEQ multiplex PCR, the repertoire was profiled, and TCRdb retains in-frame clones only, with some absent. The sample holds more than 2 million clones, roughly 96% seen once. What was sequenced was naive CD4+ T cells sorted from blood. As to subset: CD45RA+ positively selected. The receptor source for this set is a man between 18 and 29 years old in good health.

With respect to this clone: Other DNA sequences within the sample encode an identical CDR3. The gene calls are TRBV6-1 and TRBJ2-7, with 8 nucleotides matching TRBD1. This CDR3 spans 14 amino acids. Germline CDR1 MNHNS, CDR2 SASEGT. V lost 5 bases to trimming and J lost 0 bases; unmatched junction nucleotides: 3. CDR3 nucleotides: TGTGCCAGCAGTCCGGGACAGGCCTCCTACGAGCAGTACTTC. It translates to CASSPGQASYEQYF.

On this clone: The same CDR3 is also encoded by other DNA sequences in this sample. The rearrangement links TRBV7-9 to TRBJ2-5; TRBD1 agrees at 9 bases. The V segment lost 4 bases and the J segment 5 bases; nucleotides outside the gene matches: 5. This CDR3 has 14 residues. Germline-derived CDR1 and CDR2 are SEHNR and FQNEAQ (reference sequence). CDR3 protein: CASSSGTGKETQYF. In nucleotides, the CDR3 is TGTGCCAGCAGCTCAGGGACAGGGAAGGAGACCCAGTACTTC.

This clone was seen more than once but under ten times. This chain connects TRBV7-8 to TRBJ2-3; TRBD2 matches at 12 bases. This CDR3 region has 16 residues. The V gene end was trimmed by 1 base and the J gene end by 4 bases; junction bases not matched to a gene: 3. Germline V CDR1 and CDR2: SGHVS, FQNEAQ. The CDR3 DNA reads TGTGCCAGCAGCTTAGGGCTAGCGGGAGGGCCAGATACGCAGTATTTT. Translating gives CASSLGLAGGPDTQYF.

This clone showed up just a few times. V gene TRBV19 combines with J gene TRBJ1-6; perhaps TRBD1 as D (6 bases). V was cut by 5 bases and J by 10 bases, with 18 bases left in between. CDR1 is LNHDA, CDR2 SQIVND, per germline (reference sequence). This CDR3 comprises 15 residues. Here the CDR3 reads CASSPGQSLRSPLHF. The CDR3 nucleotides are TGTGCCAGTAGTCCCGGACAGTCCCTCAGATCACCCCTCCACTTT.

V usage is TRBV9 and J usage is TRBJ2-3; no reliable D call. Germline CDR1 is SGDLS and CDR2 is YYNGEE. Trimming removed 0 bases from V and 3 bases from J, with 11 bases in between. This CDR3 region has 15 residues. CDR3 in DNA: TGTGCCAGCAGCGTAGCCCTAGACCGGACAGATACGCAGTATTTT. Amino acid sequence: CASSVALDRTDTQYF.

The V gene is TRBV6-5, the J gene TRBJ2-7; 8 positions match TRBD1. The length of the CDR3 is 13 residues. Germline values: CDR1 MNHEY, CDR2 SVGAGI. V was clipped by 10 bases and J by 4 bases; unmatched bases: 9. The CDR3 DNA reads as TGTGCCACCAGGCGGACAGGGCCTTACGAGCAGTACTTC. It is translated as CATRRTGPYEQYF.

The chain recombines TRBV9 with TRBJ1-6; TRBD1 matches 7 bases. The CDR3 extends over 18 amino acids. CDR1 is SGDLS and CDR2 is YYNGEE in the germline V gene. V lost 0 bases and J lost 1; bases outside the gene matches: 7. The CDR3 DNA follows: TGTGCCAGCAGCGTAGGACAGGACAGGTCGTCCTATAATTCACCCCTCCACTTT. This encodes CASSVGQDRSSYNSPLHF.

For this clone: The same CDR3 is also encoded by other DNA sequences in this sample. The J gene is TRBJ2-3, the V gene TRBV15; 7 bases line up with TRBD2. Germline values: CDR1 LNHNV, CDR2 YYDKDF (reference sequence). V trimming: 1 base; J trimming: 0 bases; junction bases outside the gene matches: 4. The CDR3 runs 16 residues. The CDR3 sequence is CATSRGLAASTDTQYF. DNA of the CDR3: TGTGCCACCAGCAGAGGACTAGCCGCTAGCACAGATACGCAGTATTTT.

The sample holds one count of this clone. The CDR3 reads CASRGTAPSPLHF. The CDR3 DNA reads as TGTGCCAGCAGGGGGACAGCTCCTTCACCCCTCCACTTT. The V and J genes are TRBV28 and TRBJ1-6; 7 bases fit TRBD1. This CDR3 spans 13 amino acids. The germline V gene has CDR1 MDHEN and CDR2 SYDVKM. Losses at the gene ends were 6 bases for V and 9 bases for J; bases not matched to a gene: 5.

As concerns this clone: The germline gene is not matched at one end of the junction; a read error may be the cause. The chain recombines TRBV7-7 with TRBJ2-5; no clear D. The CDR3 runs 12 residues. Germline CDR1 is SSHAT and CDR2 is FNYEAQ (reference sequence). The CDR3 protein is CASSAVGETQYF. CDR3 sequence (DNA): TGTGCTAGCAGCGCGGTTGGGGAGACCCAGTACTTC. Looking up the rest from reference TRBV7-7 and TRBJ2-5 gives the full variable domain: GAGVSQSPRYKVTKRGQDVTLRCDPISSHATLYWYQQALGQGPEFLTYFNYEAQPDKSGLPSDRFSAERPEGSISTLTIQRTEQRDSAMYRCASSAVGETQYFGPGTRLLVL.

This chain links TRBV5-6 with TRBJ1-1; D might be TRBD1 (6 bases). From germline, CDR1 is SGHDT and CDR2 YYEEEE. V was shortened by 1 base and J by 5 bases, with 15 bases between the two germline ends. The CDR3 length is 15 residues. The CDR3 DNA reads TGTGCCAGCAGCTTGTTGCAGGGGATGAGAACTGAAGCTTTCTTT. Translated, it gives CASSLLQGMRTEAFF.

Comment on this clone: At the DNA level, this CDR3 is encoded by other sequences in the same sample as well. The J gene is TRBJ2-7, the V gene TRBV7-3; 10 bases align to TRBD1. The CDR3 loop spans 13 amino acids. J was trimmed by 4 bases and V by 6 bases; bases with no gene match: 3. Germline V gene lookup returns CDR1 SGHTA and CDR2 FQGTGA. The CDR3 spells CASSPGQGYEQYF. CDR3 nucleotides: TGTGCCAGCAGTCCGGGACAGGGGTACGAGCAGTACTTC.

The V call is TRBV11-2, the J call TRBJ1-4; TRBD1 is a possible D gene (5 bases). Germline V gene sequence: CDR1 SGHAT, CDR2 FQNNGV. This CDR3 has 14 amino acids. Trimming stripped 4 bases from V and 8 bases from J, with 14 bases between. This chain's CDR3 is CASSSDSRGEKLFF. For the CDR3, the DNA is TGTGCCAGCAGCTCTGACAGTAGGGGCGAAAAACTGTTTTTT.

V and J are TRBV4-3 and TRBJ1-2, with TRBD1 identical over 7 bases. CDR1 is LGHNA and CDR2 is YSLEER in the germline V gene. Losses at the gene ends were 3 bases for V and 1 base for J; bases not matched to a gene: 5. The CDR3 spans 15 residues. Here the CDR3 reads CASSHTDRDNYGYTF. The CDR3 DNA sequence: TGCGCCAGCAGCCATACTGACAGGGATAACTATGGCTACACCTTC.

The V call is TRBV19, the J call TRBJ1-1; D is uncertain. Germline V gene data show CDR1 as LNHDA and CDR2 as SQIVND (reference sequence). This CDR3 spans 14 amino acids. V dropped 2 bases and J dropped 0 bases, with 7 bases sitting between them. CDR3 region: CASSIRTMNTEAFF. The CDR3 nucleotides read TGTGCCAGTAGTATACGGACCATGAACACTGAAGCTTTCTTT.

Remarks on this clone: Different DNA sequences within this sample yield the same CDR3. The rearrangement uses TRBV5-1 and TRBJ2-7; D perhaps matches TRBD1 (6 bases). This CDR3 spans 12 amino acids. Per the germline V gene, CDR1 is SGHRS and CDR2 is YFSETQ. Deletions cut 1 base from V and 4 bases from J, with 6 bases between. CDR3 in DNA: TGCGCCAGCAGCTTGCAGGGGTACGAGCAGTACTTC. Translated, it gives CASSLQGYEQYF.

This chain joins TRBV5-6 and TRBJ1-6; no reliable D call. Germline loops: CDR1 SGHDT, CDR2 YYEEEE. This CDR3 contains 12 residues. Trimming removed 4 bases at V and 11 bases at J, with 10 bases between. The CDR3 DNA is TGTGCCAGCAGCCCTGGCACGACACCCCTCCACTTT. This gives the protein CASSPGTTPLHF.

J is TRBJ2-2 and V is TRBV5-4, with D possibly called TRBD1 or TRBD2 (5 bases each). Germline values: CDR1 SGHNT, CDR2 YYREEE (reference sequence). This CDR3 comprises 14 residues. The V gene lost 4 bases and the J gene lost 7 bases, with 14 bases spanning the gap. CDR3 residues: CASSQPGRGGELFF. The DNA of the CDR3 is TGTGCCAGCAGCCAGCCGGGGCGCGGCGGGGAGCTGTTTTTT.